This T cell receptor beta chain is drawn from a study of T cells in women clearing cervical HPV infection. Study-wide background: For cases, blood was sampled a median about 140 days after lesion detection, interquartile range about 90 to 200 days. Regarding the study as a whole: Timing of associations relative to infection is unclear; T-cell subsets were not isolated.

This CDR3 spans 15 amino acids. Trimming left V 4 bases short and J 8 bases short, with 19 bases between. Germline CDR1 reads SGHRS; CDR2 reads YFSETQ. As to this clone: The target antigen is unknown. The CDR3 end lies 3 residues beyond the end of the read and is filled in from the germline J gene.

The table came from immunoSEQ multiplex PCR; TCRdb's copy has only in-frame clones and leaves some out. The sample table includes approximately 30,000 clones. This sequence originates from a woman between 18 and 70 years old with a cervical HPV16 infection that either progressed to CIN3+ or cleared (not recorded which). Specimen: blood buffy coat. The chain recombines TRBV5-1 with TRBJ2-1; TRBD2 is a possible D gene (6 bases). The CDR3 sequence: CASSPYLATDDEQFF. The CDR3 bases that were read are TGCGCCAGCAGCCCATATCTAGCGACAGACGATGAG.